This T cell receptor (beta chain) is drawn from a study of cytomegalovirus exposure and HLA in healthy donors. The PCR had 60 Vbeta and 13 Jbeta primers. Clones were sequenced by immunoSEQ multiplex PCR, and TCRdb holds only the in-frame ones, with some missing. The sample contains around 98,000 clones, less than 70% of which appear only once. Germline loops: CDR1 SGHDT, CDR2 YYEEEE. The CDR3 totals 14 residues. J lost 5 bases, V lost 4 bases, and 6 bases had no gene match. This clonotype was sampled from a female donor in good health and CMV-seronegative. J is TRBJ2-5 and V is TRBV5-6, with TRBD1 identical over 9 bases. The sequencing input was PBMCs. The CDR3 DNA reads as TGTGCCAGCAGCAGTCCGGGACAGGGCGAGACCCAGTACTTC. Its translation: CASSSPGQGETQYF.